A selection of T cell receptor beta chains follows, all from one sample in a study of T cell changes during pregnancy in multiple sclerosis. Data came from immunoSEQ multiplex PCR; TCRdb stores just in-frame clones and leaves some out. The data contain fewer than 60,000 clones, roughly 93% of them seen just once; the ten biggest clones take up 1.3%. The sequences come from peripheral blood, collected in the second trimester of pregnancy. These receptors originate from a female donor with multiple sclerosis, enrolled in a pregnancy study. Each CDR3 is given with its conserved first and last residue. Each record gives: clone size, V gene, D gene, J gene, CDR3 DNA, CDR3 protein. D genes are given only for firm matches. Some rows have no size entry. The others give once, few or many, or a class for an expanded clone.

>NA|TRBV23-1|NA|TRBJ2-5
TGCGCCAGCAGTCAATCGGCATACAGTTTTGGGACCCAGTACTTC
CASSQSAYSFGTQYF
>once|TRBV6-4|NA|TRBJ2-5
TGTGCCAGCAGTGAGCAGGGCGGTGGAGAGACCCAGTACTTC
CASSEQGGGETQYF
>NA|TRBV12-5|NA|TRBJ1-1
TGTGCTAGTGGTTCCCTAGCCACGAACACTGAAGCTTTCTTT
CASGSLATNTEAFF
>NA|TRBV4-2|NA|TRBJ1-1
TGTGCCAGCAGCGTTCCGTCTCCCGCGGTGGGCACTGAAGCTTTCTTT
CASSVPSPAVGTEAFF
>once|TRBV28|NA|TRBJ1-2
TGTGCCAGCAGCCTGGACAGCTATGGCTACACCTTC
CASSLDSYGYTF
>NA|TRBV7-6|TRBD2|TRBJ2-2
TGTGCCAGCAGCCAACTAGCGGGGCCGAACACCGGGGAGCTGTTTTTT
CASSQLAGPNTGELFF
>NA|TRBV9|NA|TRBJ1-3
TGTGCCAGCAGCGTGAGTGGGAACAGGGTCTCTGGAAACACCATATATTTT
CASSVSGNRVSGNTIYF
>NA|TRBV6-6|NA|TRBJ2-1
TGTGCCAGCACCGGCGGAGGGACCTACAATGAGCAGTTCTTC
CASTGGGTYNEQFF
>NA|TRBV9|NA|TRBJ2-1
TGTGCCAGCAGCGTACAGTGGGGGGGCTATAATGAGCAGTTCTTC
CASSVQWGGYNEQFF
>NA|TRBV11-2|NA|TRBJ2-7
TGTGCCAGCAGCCCGCGCCGCGTCTATTCCTACGAGCAGTACTTC
CASSPRRVYSYEQYF
>NA|TRBV28|NA|TRBJ1-2
TGTGCCAGCAACTTGGGACATTCCCCCTCTGGCTACACCTTC
CASNLGHSPSGYTF
>NA|TRBV9|NA|TRBJ2-7
TGTGCCAGCAGCGTTACAGGTTTCCCCTACGAGCAGTACTTC
CASSVTGFPYEQYF
>NA|TRBV4-2|NA|TRBJ2-5
TGTGCCAGCAGCCAAGATTGGGGGCAGCTGGAGACCCAGTACTTC
CASSQDWGQLETQYF
>NA|TRBV25-1|NA|TRBJ2-2
TGTGCCAGCAGTAACAGGGTAGAGACCGGGGAGCTGTTTTTT
CASSNRVETGELFF
>NA|TRBV5-1|NA|TRBJ2-2
TGCGCCAGCAGCTTTTTCGGACAGAACACCGGGGAGCTGTTTTTT
CASSFFGQNTGELFF
>NA|TRBV10-3|NA|TRBJ1-2
TGTGCCATCAGTGACCAGGGTCAGGGGAGTTTAGGCTACACCTTC
CAISDQGQGSLGYTF
>NA|TRBV19|TRBD1|TRBJ1-4
TGTGCCAGTAGGACAGGGCGGTCTAATGAAAAACTGTTTTTT
CASRTGRSNEKLFF
>NA|TRBV5-5|NA|TRBJ1-2
TGTGCCAGCAGCTTGGCTGTTAACTATGGCTACACCTTC
CASSLAVNYGYTF
>NA|TRBV4-3|TRBD1|TRBJ2-5
TGCGCCAGCAGCCAAGATAGGAGGACCGGGACAGGACAAGAGACCCAGTACTTC
CASSQDRRTGTGQETQYF
>once|TRBV6-1|NA|TRBJ1-2
TGTGCCAGCAACCGGTGGGGGGACTATGGCTACACCTTC
CASNRWGDYGYTF
>NA|TRBV6-1|NA|TRBJ2-7
TGTGCCAGCGGTCCCGAGGACTACGAGCAGTACTTC
CASGPEDYEQYF
>NA|TRBV5-4|NA|TRBJ2-3
TGTGCCAGCAGCTCCCCCCGGGCAGATACGCAGTATTTT
CASSSPRADTQYF
>NA|TRBV10-3|NA|TRBJ1-2
TGTGCCATCAGTGCCGGGTCCAACTATGGCTACACCTTC
CAISAGSNYGYTF
>few|TRBV28|TRBD1|TRBJ2-1
TGTGCCAGCAGCCATCTGACAGGGCAAGCTACACACCAAGGTTACAATGAGCAGTTCTTC
CASSHLTGQATHQGYNEQFF
>NA|TRBV2|TRBD1|TRBJ1-4
TGTGCCAGCAGTCAGGACAGGGGACAGGGGACTAATGAAAAACTGTTTTTT
CASSQDRGQGTNEKLFF
>NA|TRBV28|TRBD2|TRBJ2-3
TGTGCCAGCAGCCCGGCGGGGGCAGATACGCAGTATTTT
CASSPAGADTQYF
>once|TRBV19|NA|TRBJ1-3
TGTGCCAGTAGTATGCTCCAGGGGACAAGCTCTGGAAACACCATATATTTT
CASSMLQGTSSGNTIYF
>NA|TRBV10-3|TRBD1|TRBJ1-2
TGTGCCATAAAAAACGACAGGGCATTTGATGGCTACACCTTC
CAIKNDRAFDGYTF
>NA|TRBV18|NA|TRBJ1-6
TGTGCCAGCTCACCGACGAGGGATTCACCCCTCCACTTT
CASSPTRDSPLHF
>NA|TRBV5-5|TRBD2|TRBJ2-1
TGTGCCAGCAGCCTTTCGGTAGCGGGGGGATATGAGCAGTTCTTC
CASSLSVAGGYEQFF
>NA|TRBV5-1|NA|TRBJ2-7
TGCGCCAGCAACGACGGGAGCTCCTACGAGCAGTACTTC
CASNDGSSYEQYF
>NA|TRBV7-2|NA|TRBJ2-3
TGTGCCAGCAGCTTAGAGGGGGTCCCTAGGGATACGCAGTATTTT
CASSLEGVPRDTQYF
>NA|TRBV5-1|TRBD1|TRBJ1-4
TGCGCCAGCAGCAGCAATCCGGGACAGGGTGCTGAAAAACTGTTTTTT
CASSSNPGQGAEKLFF
>NA|TRBV5-1|NA|TRBJ1-1
TGCGCCAGCAGCTCCGGGAACACTGAAGCTTTCTTT
CASSSGNTEAFF
>NA|TRBV5-6|TRBD1|TRBJ1-4
TGTGCCAGTAGGACAGGGGAATACGAAAAACTGTTTTTT
CASRTGEYEKLFF
>NA|TRBV30|TRBD1|TRBJ2-7
TGTGCCTGGTCGGACAGGGGGCTGGGCGAGCAGTACTTC
CAWSDRGLGEQYF